The clone carrying this T cell receptor (beta chain) occurred a few times. Its antigen is unknown. These data belong to a study of cytomegalovirus exposure and HLA in healthy donors. The length of the CDR3 is 15 residues. Deletions cut 4 bases from V and 8 bases from J, with 18 bases between. The germline V gene encodes CDR1 SGHNT and CDR2 YYREEE (reference sequence). Whole-study findings and limits: There were some public TCRs occurring in many donors, but most TCR sequences were rare. Sequencing probably produced one cluster of sequence variants that were highly shared. A link between a missense DCLRE1C variant and TCR beta V- and J-gene trimming emerged from a later analysis. In a later analysis, HLA-C alleles had the fewest associated TCRs, DRB1 alleles the most.

The PCR employed 60 Vbeta primers together with 13 Jbeta primers. Repertoires were generated with immunoSEQ multiplex PCR, while TCRdb's copy carries only in-frame clones and drops some. The table includes about 120,000 clones, approximately 70% detected once. The chain has TRBV5-4 and TRBJ1-4; possibly TRBD1 for D (5 bases). The receptor was isolated from a man aged 18 to 29 in good health and CMV-seronegative. The sample taken for sequencing was PBMCs. In nucleotides, the CDR3 is TGTGCCAGCAGCCTGGAGTGGCAGGGCCAGGAAAAACTGTTTTTT. Protein: CASSLEWQGQEKLFF.